This T cell receptor beta chain stems from a study of early T cells in non-severe SARS-CoV-2 infection (dated by TCRdb to the early 2020s). Concerning the study at large: Because TCR sequencing relied on bulk RNA taken from unsorted whole blood, pairing of alpha and beta chains was not possible. What the authors observed across the whole study: VDJdb matching was skewed toward anti-spike CD8 responses and likely underestimated virus-specific expansions by missing private and CD4 specificities.

The library was prepared using 5' RACE. Sequencing was performed on a NextSeq 500. Unique molecular identifiers were attached to individual cDNA molecules in the TCR library protocol so that sequencing error and PCR bias could be corrected. Sequencing covered both TCR alpha and beta chains, and within each sample the abundances of alpha and beta sequences were tightly co-correlated. The study's processing was this. Decombinator V4 was used to perform V gene, J gene and CDR3 annotation of TCR sequences. TCRs were defined as expanded if a significant change between any two time points was detected under a Poisson model with p below 0.0001. TCR abundances were normalised to the total number of TCRs sequenced per sample and expressed as counts per million. TRAV1-2 paired with TRAJ12, TRAJ20 or TRAJ33 defined MAIT TCRs, while TRAV10 paired with TRAJ18 defined iNKT TCRs. VDJdb, accessed 1 November 2021, was searched for CMV, EBV and SARS-CoV-2 annotated TCRs, with TCRs annotated for multiple antigens excluded. TCRdb reanalyzed the raw reads on its own, using fastp at Q25 for trimming and MiXCR for clone calling, and kept in-frame beta chains. Merged by CDR3 protein, the rows form single entries marked with the most common genes and DNA. The V and J calls were not made by the authors but by TCRdb's processing. Recorded for this sample are 50,000 to 65,000 distinct CDR3 sequences; under 15% of them occurred a single time. Together, the top ten hold 1.1% to 1.5% of the sample.

Turning to this clonotype: There is no known antigen for this receptor. Base qualities were left out, and no much larger clone turns up one base away.

Set within a cohort of healthcare workers in London, UK, this nested case-control study involved weekly PCR testing of nasopharyngeal swabs along with blood sampling. Healthcare workers were recruited between 23 and 31 March 2020, during the week of the UK lockdown, and were followed weekly for up to roughly 15 weeks. Cut back by 7 bases and 5 bases, the V and J ends lie 17 bases apart. Taken from cysteine to phenylalanine, the CDR3 has 14 residues. Only CDR3 DNA remains: 42 bases, in frame from the first base. The source material was whole blood. This receptor chain uses TRBV12-3 or TRBV12-4 and TRBJ1-1; 5 matching bases give a weak D call of TRBD1. The sequence derives from an adult who was a healthcare worker with PCR-confirmed SARS-CoV-2 infection or an uninfected control (not recorded which). The DNA sequence is as follows: TGTGCCAGCAAGGAGCAGGGTTGGCGGACTGAAGCTTTCTTT. Its product reads: CASKEQGWRTEAFF.